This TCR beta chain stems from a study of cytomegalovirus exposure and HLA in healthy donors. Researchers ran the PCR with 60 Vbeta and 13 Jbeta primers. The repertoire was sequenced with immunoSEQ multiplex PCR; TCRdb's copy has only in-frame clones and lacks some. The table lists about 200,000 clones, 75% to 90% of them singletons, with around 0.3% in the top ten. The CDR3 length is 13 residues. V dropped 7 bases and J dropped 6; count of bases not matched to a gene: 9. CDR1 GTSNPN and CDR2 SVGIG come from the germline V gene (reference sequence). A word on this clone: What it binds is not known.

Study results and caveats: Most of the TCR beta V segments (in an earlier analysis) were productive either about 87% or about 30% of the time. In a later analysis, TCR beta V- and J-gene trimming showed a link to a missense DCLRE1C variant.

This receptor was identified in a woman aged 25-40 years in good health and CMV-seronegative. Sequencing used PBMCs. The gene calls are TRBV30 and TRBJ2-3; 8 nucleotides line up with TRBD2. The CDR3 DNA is TGTGCCTCGTCCGGGCGGGGGGTTGATACGCAGTATTTT. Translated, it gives CASSGRGVDTQYF.